This T cell receptor beta chain appears in the sequencing data of a study of OX40 agonist ivuxolimab in advanced cancers. Looking at the study overall: Given to patients was ivuxolimab, an agonistic anti-OX40 (CD134) antibody. Allowance was made for prior anti-PD-1, anti-PD-L1 or anti-CTLA-4 therapy, and about 40% had some. Points from the study as a whole: CD4+ T cells averaged fewer expanded clones than CD8+ T cells.

Using immunoSEQ multiplex PCR, the repertoire was profiled, and TCRdb retains in-frame clones only, with some absent. The table lists roughly 60,000 clones, under 90% of them singletons. The germline V gene encodes CDR1 GTSNPN and CDR2 SVGIG (reference sequence). This CDR3 comprises 15 residues. V was clipped by 2 bases and J by 5 bases; unmatched bases: 9. In the case of this clone: Antigen: not known.

This material consisted of CD4+ or CD8+ T cells sorted from blood, taken in a trial of the OX40 agonist ivuxolimab. The receptor comes from an adult with an advanced solid tumor such as melanoma, head and neck, liver or kidney cancer. V gene TRBV30 combines with J gene TRBJ1-5; 7 positions agree with TRBD1. The CDR3 sequence is CAWSQRTRGHQPQHF. Written as DNA, the CDR3 is TGTGCCTGGAGTCAAAGGACAAGGGGGCATCAGCCCCAGCATTTT. The full variable domain, with the rest looked up from reference TRBV30 and TRBJ1-5, is SQTIHQWPATLVQPVGSPLSLECTVEGTSNPNLYWYRQAAGRGLQLLFYSVGIGQISSEVPQNLSASRPQDRQFILSSKKLLLSDSGFYLCAWSQRTRGHQPQHFGDGTRLSIL.